This T cell receptor (beta chain) was captured by sequencing in a study of blood T cells in healthy people across ages. Notes on the study in general: Observed TCR beta diversity showed a strong correlation with the percentage of naive T cells as measured by flow cytometry. While age rose, TCR beta diversity per million T cells dropped in a roughly linear way.

Sample-barcoded 5' priming and a J-beta primer mix drove a second PCR of roughly 6 to 12 cycles. Carrying 12 random nucleotides, a template-switch adaptor labeled each individual cDNA molecule. TCRdb reprocessed the 5' RACE reads with MiXCR, giving one entry per CDR3 protein. The sample shows 550,000 to 800,000 distinct CDR3 sequences, approximately 30% of them seen only once. The table lists this clonotype with many counts. Its antigen is undetermined. CDR3 length equals 12 residues. Germline CDR1 is SGHTA and CDR2 is FQGNSA. V gave up 11 bases and J gave up 8 bases, with 18 bases separating them. The chain carries TRBV7-2 and TRBJ1-2, with D uncertain. Input material: blood. The sequence was obtained from a woman older than 75 in good health. CDR3 in amino acids: CASEDAFLGYTF. CDR3 nucleotide sequence: TGTGCCTCCGAAGATGCCTTTTTGGGCTACACCTTC. Full variable domain (outside the CDR3, taken from reference TRBV7-2 and TRBJ1-2): GAGVSQSPSNKVTEKGKDVELRCDPISGHTALYWYRQSLGQGLEFLIYFQGNSAPDKSGLPSDRFSAERTGGSVSTLTIQRTQQEDSAVYLCASEDAFLGYTFGSGTRLTVV.